This is a list of T cell receptor beta chains from one sample in a study of blood T cells in healthy people across ages. TCRdb reprocessed the 5' RACE reads via MiXCR and lists one record per CDR3 protein. There are about 1.5 million distinct CDR3 sequences in the sample; 35% to 45% occur only once, and about 3.8% lies in the top ten. The sample was blood. These receptors were obtained from a woman in her late teens or twenties in good health. Both conserved end residues are part of each CDR3. D genes are given only for firm matches. The listing skips clone size in some rows; elsewhere it reads once, few, many or a size class.

TRBD1	NA	TRBV27	TRBJ2-7	TGTGCCAGCAGTTTAGTGGGCAGGGGGAGAAACGAGCAGTACTTC	CASSLVGRGRNEQYF
TRBD1	NA	TRBV9	TRBJ2-7	TGTGCCAGCAGCGAGTCCGGGACAGGGGGGTACGAGCAGTACTTC	CASSESGTGGYEQYF
TRBD2	NA	TRBV11-2	TRBJ2-2	TGTGCCAGCCGCCCCCCCCCGGGACTAGGAAAAGGGGAGCTGTTTTTT	CASRPPPGLGKGELFF
NA	many	TRBV6-1	TRBJ1-1	TGTGCCAGCAGTTATATGAACACTGAAGCTTTCTTT	CASSYMNTEAFF
NA	NA	TRBV2	TRBJ2-3	TGTGCCACCGCAAACCAGGGGGGCGCAGATACGCAGTATTTT	CATANQGGADTQYF
NA	few	TRBV29-1	TRBJ2-5	TGCAGCGTTGAATGGGTCGGGGTCACCCAAGAGACCCAGTACTTC	CSVEWVGVTQETQYF
TRBD1	few	TRBV7-2	TRBJ1-2	TGTGCCAGCAGCTATACAGGGGACTATGGCTACACCTTC	CASSYTGDYGYTF
NA	NA	TRBV10-3	TRBJ1-6	TGTGCCATCAGTGAGTCAGTACAGGGAGGATCACCCCTCCACTTT	CAISESVQGGSPLHF
NA	NA	TRBV7-2	TRBJ2-3	TGTGCCAGCAGCCCAGCCCAAGATACGCAGTATTTT	CASSPAQDTQYF
NA	few	TRBV27	TRBJ2-1	TGTGCCAGCAGTTTATGGAGGGCCACATACAATGAGCAGTTCTTC	CASSLWRATYNEQFF
TRBD2	NA	TRBV5-1	TRBJ2-3	TGCGCCAGCAGCTTGGCCATGGGACTAGCGGGAGGAGGAGATACGCAGTATTTT	CASSLAMGLAGGGDTQYF
NA	NA	TRBV12-3/TRBV12-4	TRBJ1-4	TGTGCCAGCAGTGCCCGCGGGGTCACTAATGAAAAACTGTTTTTT	CASSARGVTNEKLFF
NA	NA	TRBV7-2	TRBJ1-5	TGTGCCAGCAGCTTAGGCGGACTTCGCGGCAATCAGCCCCAGCATTTT	CASSLGGLRGNQPQHF
TRBD2	few	TRBV4-1	TRBJ2-1	TGCGCCAGCAGCCAGGCGGTAGCGGGACTGATCTACAATGAGCAGTTCTTC	CASSQAVAGLIYNEQFF
NA	NA	TRBV3-1	TRBJ1-1	TGTGCCAGCAGCCAAGGGGGGGGATTCACTGAAGCTTTCTTT	CASSQGGGFTEAFF
NA	NA	TRBV20-1	TRBJ2-1	TGCAGTGCAGAGAGGGACTACAATGAGCAGTTCTTC	CSAERDYNEQFF
NA	few	TRBV12-3/TRBV12-4	TRBJ2-1	TGTGCCAGCAGTTTTGGAGGGAACTTTTACAATGAGCAGTTCTTC	CASSFGGNFYNEQFF
TRBD2	NA	TRBV28	TRBJ2-7	TGTGCCAGCAGCGGACTAGCGGGCCCCTCCTACGAGCAGTACTTC	CASSGLAGPSYEQYF
TRBD2	once	TRBV7-9	TRBJ2-7	TGTGCCAGCAGCTCCCTGGGGGGACTAGCGGGGTACGAGCAGTACTTC	CASSSLGGLAGYEQYF
NA	NA	TRBV4-3	TRBJ1-2	TGCGCCAGCAGCCAAGATAATAGGAGGAACTATGGCTACACCTTC	CASSQDNRRNYGYTF
TRBD2	NA	TRBV7-2	TRBJ2-3	TGTGCCAGCAGCTTAGACGGAGCGGGAGTGTGGAGAAAGGGCACAGATACGCAGTATTTT	CASSLDGAGVWRKGTDTQYF
NA	few	TRBV6-6	TRBJ2-7	TGTGCCAGCTGCGCGGGGCGAAACTACGAGCAGTACTTC	CASCAGRNYEQYF
TRBD1	NA	TRBV6-1	TRBJ2-5	TGTGCCAGCAGCATCGACAGGGGTCATGGGGAGACCCAGTACTTC	CASSIDRGHGETQYF
NA	once	TRBV20-1	TRBJ1-2	TGCAGTGCTAGATTGGCCCCGGCTAACTATGGCTACACCTTC	CSARLAPANYGYTF
NA	NA	TRBV30	TRBJ2-7	TGTGCCTGGAGTGTTGGTGCGACCTACGAGCAGTACTTC	CAWSVGATYEQYF
TRBD1	NA	TRBV20-1	TRBJ2-5	TGCAGTGCTACTAGGACAGGGGGCGGACCTCGTCAAGAGACCCAGTACTTC	CSATRTGGGPRQETQYF
TRBD2	few	TRBV6-5	TRBJ2-5	TGTGCCAGCAGTCAGACTAGCGTGGAGCAGTACTTC	CASSQTSVEQYF
NA	NA	TRBV20-1	TRBJ2-2	TGCAGTGCTAGAGATCCCCAGGGTGGCACCGGGGAGCTGTTTTTT	CSARDPQGGTGELFF
NA	NA	TRBV12-3/TRBV12-4	TRBJ2-1	TGTGCCAGCAGGACCCGAAGGGGTTCTGAGCAGTTCTTC	CASRTRRGSEQFF
TRBD1	NA	TRBV6-5	TRBJ1-2	TGTGTCAGCAGTTACAAAAGGACAGGGTCCCCTAACTATGGCTACACCTTC	CVSSYKRTGSPNYGYTF
TRBD1	NA	TRBV6-2/TRBV6-3	TRBJ1-2	TGTGCCAGCATGACAGGGGACTCCTTGACCTATGGCTACACCTTC	CASMTGDSLTYGYTF
NA	few	TRBV19	TRBJ1-2	TGTGCCAGTAGTGTTCACCAGGGAGATGGCTACACCTTC	CASSVHQGDGYTF
NA	NA	TRBV7-2	TRBJ2-2	TGTGCCAGCAGCCTTTACCCGCCGAACACCGGGGAGCTGTTTTTT	CASSLYPPNTGELFF
NA	few	TRBV3-1	TRBJ2-3	TGTGCCAGCAGCCTCGGTCTCAGGGCAGATACGCAGTATTTT	CASSLGLRADTQYF
NA	once	TRBV7-9	TRBJ2-1	TGTGCCAGCAGCTTTTCGCCGGTGCGGGAAGTCGGCGATGAGCAGTTCTTC	CASSFSPVREVGDEQFF
TRBD1	NA	TRBV29-1	TRBJ1-2	TGCAGCGCCCCAACCGGGACAGGCTATGGCTACACCTTC	CSAPTGTGYGYTF
NA	NA	TRBV7-2	TRBJ1-6	TGTGCCAGCAGCTTATTAAGTCAGGGAAAAATTTCACCCCTCCACTTT	CASSLLSQGKISPLHF
TRBD2	few	TRBV9	TRBJ2-1	TGTGCCAGCAGCGTATACGGGGGGGGCTACAATGAGCAGTTCTTC	CASSVYGGGYNEQFF
NA	NA	TRBV29-1	TRBJ1-2	TGCAGCGTGGACCAGACGCGGAACTATGACTACACCTTC	CSVDQTRNYDYTF
NA	NA	TRBV6-6	TRBJ1-1	TGTGCCAGCACCTACCCCGGACAGAACCTTGAAGCTTTCTTT	CASTYPGQNLEAFF
NA	NA	TRBV9	TRBJ2-2	TGTGCCAGCAGCGTAGTCGGTATCGGGGAGCTGTTTTTT	CASSVVGIGELFF
NA	few	TRBV25-1	TRBJ2-1	TGTGCCACACAGGGCTTCAATGAGCAGTTCTTC	CATQGFNEQFF
NA	few	TRBV6-6	TRBJ2-7	TGTGCCAGCAGTCCTCCGGGGGACTCCTACGAGCAGTACTTC	CASSPPGDSYEQYF
NA	NA	TRBV20-1	TRBJ2-3	TGCAGTGCTAGTCTTGATAGCACAGATACGCAGTATTTT	CSASLDSTDTQYF
NA	NA	TRBV20-1	TRBJ1-1	TGCAGTTCCGAAAACGTGGTGTACACTGAAGCTTTCTTT	CSSENVVYTEAFF
TRBD1	NA	TRBV6-1	TRBJ1-5	TGTGCCAGCAGTGAGGCACAGGGGGCGACGGCGTTCTGGCAGCCCCAGCATTTT	CASSEAQGATAFWQPQHF
TRBD1	NA	TRBV9	TRBJ2-3	TGTGCCAGCAGCGTAGGACGACAGGGGAGCACAGATACGCAGTATTTT	CASSVGRQGSTDTQYF
NA	NA	TRBV6-2/TRBV6-3	TRBJ2-4	TGTGCCAGCAGTTACGAATCGGGAGTGCGTGAGCAGTACTTC	CASSYESGVREQYF
TRBD2	NA	TRBV12-3/TRBV12-4	TRBJ2-5	TGTGCCAGCAGTTTTCGGACTAGCCTCGGGCAGGAGCAGTACTTC	CASSFRTSLGQEQYF
NA	few	TRBV6-6	TRBJ2-4	TGTGCCAGCAGTTCATCTAGCACTCTAGCCAAAAACATTCAGTACTTC	CASSSSSTLAKNIQYF
NA	NA	TRBV12-3/TRBV12-4	TRBJ2-5	TGTGCCAGCAGTCCGCCGACCGAGGAGACCCAGTACTTC	CASSPPTEETQYF
NA	few	TRBV11-2	TRBJ2-1	TGTGCCAGCAGTTCAGACGGAGGGGACTTAACCTACAATGAGCAGTTCTTC	CASSSDGGDLTYNEQFF
NA	NA	TRBV7-9	TRBJ1-1	TGTGCCAGCAGCCCGCAGGGGTTTTGGAACACTGAAGCTTTCTTT	CASSPQGFWNTEAFF
NA	NA	TRBV28	TRBJ1-4	TGTGCCAGCAGTTTATTCGGGGCAGGGAGGCGGGAAAAACTGTTTTTT	CASSLFGAGRREKLFF
NA	NA	TRBV7-2	TRBJ2-1	TGTGCCAGCAGCTTACGTAGGGCGGGGAAAAATGAGCAGTTCTTC	CASSLRRAGKNEQFF
TRBD2	few	TRBV4-1	TRBJ2-7	TGCGCCAGCAGCCAAGAAGAGGTCCCGGGACTAGCGGGGGTAGACTCCTACGAGCAGTACTTC	CASSQEEVPGLAGVDSYEQYF
NA	NA	TRBV5-1	TRBJ2-1	TGCGCCAGCAGCTTGGCCCCACCGACCAATGAGCAGTTCTTC	CASSLAPPTNEQFF